Presented here are 10 T cell receptor beta chains from one specimen sequenced in a study of beta chain features in type 1 diabetes. Points from the study as a whole: Shorter TCRB CDR3s, moderately but significantly so, were found in Type 1 diabetes patients in all four CD4+ subsets.

No antigens are known for them. The study reverse transcribed the entire isolated RNA, so it sequenced expressed TCRB transcripts. The data were produced by immunoSEQ multiplex PCR, yet TCRdb's version contains in-frame clones alone and is incomplete. The sample includes more than 200,000 clones, 16% of them seen just once. Sequenced sample: naive CD4+ T cells from blood. These receptor sequences come from a man younger than 45 with type 1 diabetes.

About this clone itself: At one end the junction does not follow the germline gene, possibly because of a read error. The chain recombines TRBV30 with TRBJ1-4; 7 bases map to TRBD1. Germline CDR1 is GTSNPN and CDR2 is SVGIG (reference sequence). The CDR3 is made up of 11 amino acids. The CDR3, as DNA: TGTGCCTGGAGTGCATTCGACAGGGTCGTATTT. Translating gives CAWSAFDRVVF.

The chain uses TRBV6-5 and TRBJ2-1, with TRBD1 matching over 11 bases. In germline, CDR1 is MNHEY, CDR2 SVGAGI. V shed 2 bases, J shed 3 bases, and the junction held 3 bases outside the gene matches. The CDR3 covers 16 residues. CDR3 sequence (DNA): TGTGCCAGCAGTTACGGTGGGACAGGGGGCTACAATGAGCAGTTCTTC. Translating it yields CASSYGGTGGYNEQFF.

The chain has TRBV29-1 and TRBJ2-7; 7 nucleotides agree with TRBD1. The CDR3 totals 13 residues. Germline V gene lookup returns CDR1 SQVTM and CDR2 ANQGSEA. Trimming took 3 bases from V and 6 from J; bases not matched to a gene: 8. As DNA, the CDR3 is TGCAGCGTTGAGGGTAGAGGGGGCATCGAGCAGTACTTC. As protein: CSVEGRGGIEQYF.

V is TRBV29-1 and J is TRBJ2-1; weak D call: TRBD1 (6 bases). This CDR3 has 20 amino acids. V was cut by 0 bases and J by 0 bases, with 24 bases left in between. Per germline, CDR1 SQVTM and CDR2 ANQGSEA. CDR3 residues: CSVEEPSRTEPSGSYNEQFF. CDR3 in DNA: TGCAGCGTTGAAGAACCTTCGCGGACAGAACCCTCGGGCTCCTACAATGAGCAGTTCTTC.

There are a few counts of this clone. The V gene is TRBV9, the J gene TRBJ2-5; possible D gene TRBD2, 6 bases. This CDR3 is 14 amino acids long. V was clipped by 1 base and J by 5 bases, with 12 bases between them. In germline, CDR1 is SGDLS, CDR2 YYNGEE. The CDR3: CASSVTGAEETQYF. In DNA, the CDR3 is TGTGCCAGCAGCGTAACGGGAGCGGAGGAGACCCAGTACTTC.

This clone was counted only a few times. V gene TRBV9 combines with J gene TRBJ2-3; D remains ambiguous. CDR1 and CDR2 from the germline V gene are SGDLS and YYNGEE. This CDR3 is 13 amino acids long. V was cut by 4 bases and J by 4 bases, with 10 bases left in between. The CDR3 protein is CASSLHPPDTQYF. The CDR3 coding sequence is TGTGCCAGCAGCCTGCACCCCCCAGATACGCAGTATTTT. Combining the CDR3 with reference TRBV9 and TRBJ2-3 gives the whole variable domain DSGVTQTPKHLITATGQRVTLRCSPRSGDLSVYWYQQSLDQGLQFLIQYYNGEERAKGNILERFSAQQFPDLHSELNLSSLELGDSALYFCASSLHPPDTQYFGPGTRLTVL.

This clone was seen more than once but under ten times. The CDR3 nucleotides are TGCGCCAGCGCTACAGGGTTTAATGAAAAACTGTTTTTT. Protein: CASATGFNEKLFF. The chain employs TRBV5-1 and TRBJ1-4; possible D gene TRBD1, 6 bases. V lost 7 bases to trimming and J lost 4 bases, with 11 bases between them. The germline V gene encodes CDR1 SGHRS and CDR2 YFSETQ. The CDR3 totals 13 residues.

The chain uses TRBV7-2 and TRBJ2-7; possibly TRBD1 for D (6 bases). Germline V CDR1 and CDR2: SGHTA, FQGNSA. V lost 6 bases and J lost 5, with 8 bases in between. This CDR3 contains 11 residues. The DNA of the CDR3 is TGTGCCAGCAGAGGGACAAACGAGCAGTACTTC. Protein sequence: CASRGTNEQYF.

This clone was seen more than once but under ten times. The gene calls are TRBV29-1 and TRBJ2-4, with D maybe TRBD2 (5 bases). Between the trimmed V and J ends, which lost 6 bases and 0 bases, there was a span of 12 bases. This CDR3 has 14 amino acids. Germline CDR1 is SQVTM and CDR2 is ANQGSEA. The CDR3 protein is CSVMDWLAKNIQYF. In nucleotides, the CDR3 is TGCAGCGTGATGGACTGGCTAGCCAAAAACATTCAGTACTTC.

This chain joins TRBV10-3 and TRBJ1-1, with D hard to call. The germline gives CDR1 ENHRY, CDR2 SYGVKD. Trimming shortened V by 4 bases and J by 0 bases, and 9 bases separated the two germline ends. The CDR3 extends over 14 amino acids. Written as DNA, the CDR3 is TGTGCCATCAGTGTGAGCGGAATGAACACTGAAGCTTTCTTT. Translation gives CAISVSGMNTEAFF.